The 16 T cell receptor beta chains reported below all come from one sample, sequenced in a study of graft-versus-host responses after intestinal transplantation. Intraepithelial plus lamina propria lymphocytes were released by processing graft tissue. TCRdb keeps only in-frame clones here, not all; method: immunoSEQ multiplex PCR. The data hold about 830 clones, with around 85% observed a single time. Material: ileum tissue, obtained less than 24 days after intestinal transplant. The receptors come from a human patient who received an intestinal transplant, so some T cells may come from the graft donor.

The chain combines TRBV5-1 with TRBJ2-7; no clear D. The germline CDR1 and CDR2 sequences are SGHRS and YFSETQ. V lost 1 base and J 2 bases, leaving 13 bases between the germline ends. The CDR3 extends over 15 amino acids. CDR3 sequence: CASSLFPEKAYEQYF. DNA of the CDR3: TGCGCCAGCAGCTTGTTTCCCGAGAAAGCCTACGAGCAGTACTTC.

This chain's CDR3 is CASGLRAAPLREQYF. The CDR3 DNA reads TGTGCTAGTGGTTTAAGGGCGGCACCTCTAAGGGAGCAGTACTTC. This chain links TRBV12-5 with TRBJ2-7; D is uncertain. In germline, CDR1 is LGHNT, CDR2 FRNRAP. Trimming removed 3 bases from V and 7 bases from J, with 19 bases in between. The CDR3 is 15 amino acids.

The chain uses TRBV15 and TRBJ1-1; 12 bases align to TRBD1. The J segment lost 0 bases and the V segment lost 0 bases, leaving 5 bases of the junction unmatched. The CDR3 is made up of 18 amino acids. Germline V gene data show CDR1 as LNHNV and CDR2 as YYDKDF (reference sequence). The CDR3 is CATSRDRGTGGLNTEAFF. The CDR3 DNA sequence: TGTGCCACCAGCAGAGATCGGGGGACAGGGGGCCTGAACACTGAAGCTTTCTTT.

The chain has TRBV4-1 and TRBJ2-1; 10 positions agree with TRBD2. With V trimmed by 1 base and J by 8 bases, 5 bases remained unmatched. The CDR3 runs to 15 residues. Looked up from germline, CDR1 is MGHRA and CDR2 is YSYEKL. The DNA of the CDR3 is TGCGCCAGCAGCCAAGTTCTAGCGGGAGAGTATGAGCAGTTCTTC. Translation gives CASSQVLAGEYEQFF.

The V and J genes are TRBV29-1 and TRBJ2-1; 8 bases line up with TRBD2. Germline V gene lookup returns CDR1 SQVTM and CDR2 ANQGSEA. V lost 3 bases to trimming and J lost 8 bases; unmatched junction nucleotides: 9. There are 14 residues in the CDR3. This CDR3 is CSVDLAGVGYEQFF. DNA for the CDR3: TGCAGCGTTGATCTAGCGGGCGTCGGGTATGAGCAGTTCTTC.

The V gene is TRBV19, the J gene TRBJ2-2, with D possibly matching TRBD2 (6 bases). Looked up from germline, CDR1 is LNHDA and CDR2 is SQIVND (reference sequence). The CDR3 is 16 amino acids. V lost 5 bases and J lost 1, with 14 bases in between. The CDR3 nucleotides read TGTGCCAGTAGTGCGATTAGCGGTGGGAACACCGGGGAGCTGTTTTTT. Encoded protein: CASSAISGGNTGELFF.

This clone was seen a handful of times. This rearrangement joins TRBV5-1 to TRBJ2-3; D uncertain. CDR1 is SGHRS, CDR2 YFSETQ, per germline. The CDR3 length is 14 residues. V shed 0 bases and J shed 2 bases, with 7 bases lying between them. CDR3 sequence: CASSLESITDTQYF. In DNA form, the CDR3 reads TGCGCCAGCAGCTTGGAATCAATCACAGATACGCAGTATTTT.

The V gene is TRBV5-1, the J gene TRBJ2-3, with D hard to call. Germline V lookup: CDR1 SGHRS, CDR2 YFSETQ. The CDR3 is 15 residues long. The V end was cut by 0 bases, the J end by 0 bases, with 8 bases between. The CDR3 loop reads CASSLEGFSTDTQYF. The CDR3 region has the DNA TGCGCCAGCAGCTTGGAGGGTTTCAGCACAGATACGCAGTATTTT.

This clone was recorded a few times. The J gene is TRBJ1-5, the V gene TRBV5-6; D unclear. Germline V CDR1 and CDR2: SGHDT, YYEEEE. The CDR3 covers 12 residues. V was trimmed by 2 bases and J by 6 bases, leaving 6 bases between them. The CDR3 region is CASSFGSQPQHF. The CDR3 DNA reads TGTGCCAGCAGCTTTGGGAGTCAGCCCCAGCATTTT. Complete variable domain (other parts from reference TRBV5-6 and TRBJ1-5): DAGVTQSPTHLIKTRGQQVTLRCSPKSGHDTVSWYQQALGQGPQFIFQYYEEEERQRGNFPDRFSGHQFPNYSSELNVNALLLGDSALYLCASSFGSQPQHFGDGTRLSIL.

This clone has only one observation. This sequence joins TRBV2 and TRBJ2-3, with 8 bases identical to TRBD2. Germline CDR1 SNHLY, CDR2 FYNNEI. The CDR3 is made up of 16 amino acids. Trimming took 0 bases from V and 1 from J; bases not matched to a gene: 3. This chain's CDR3 is CASSEAGAGGTDTQYF. The CDR3 DNA reads as TGTGCCAGCAGTGAAGCGGGAGCGGGAGGCACAGATACGCAGTATTTT.

This chain links TRBV7-9 with TRBJ2-7, with 7 bases lining up with TRBD2. Germline lookup yields CDR1 SEHNR and CDR2 FQNEAQ (reference sequence). Trimming at V came to 0 bases and at J to 4 bases, leaving 0 bases not matched to a gene. This CDR3 is 13 amino acids long. CDR3 DNA: TGTGCCAGCAGCTTAGCGGGGGGGTACGAGCAGTACTTC. This translates into CASSLAGGYEQYF.

The chain is built from TRBV5-7 and TRBJ2-3; 7 bases fit TRBD1. TRBV5-7 is placed among ORFs of uncertain function. The CDR3 loop spans 14 amino acids. Unmatched junction bases numbered 7, after V lost 4 bases and J lost 5 bases. The CDR3 region has the DNA TGTGCCAGCAGCCGAAGGGGGCGTAGAGATACGCAGTATTTT. Translating it yields CASSRRGRRDTQYF.

The rearrangement joins TRBV4-1 to TRBJ1-3, with TRBD1 as a possible D gene (5 bases). Trimming removed 4 bases from V and 6 bases from J, with 22 bases in between. CDR1 and CDR2 (germline): MGHRA, YSYEKL. The CDR3 consists of 17 residues. CDR3 nucleotide sequence: TGCGCCAGCAGCCGCAGCCGTTTCCGGGACCGGTTAAACACCATATATTTT. This codes for CASSRSRFRDRLNTIYF.

As regards this clone: Other DNA sequences in the same sample also yield this CDR3. The chain has TRBV4-2 and TRBJ2-7, with 9 bases lining up with TRBD2. Germline values: CDR1 LGHNA, CDR2 YNFKEQ. The junction had 4 bases not matched to a gene; V was cut back by 8 bases and J by 5 bases. The CDR3 spans 12 residues. This chain's CDR3 is CASGRGGNEQYF. CDR3 sequence (DNA): TGTGCCAGCGGGCGGGGGGGGAACGAGCAGTACTTC.

The chain combines TRBV4-2 with TRBJ2-7; the match to TRBD1 covers 7 bases. The CDR3 has 15 amino acids. Germline lookup yields CDR1 LGHNA and CDR2 YNFKEQ. Losses at the gene ends were 2 bases for V and 3 bases for J; bases not matched to a gene: 7. The CDR3 bases are TGTGCCAGCAGCCAAATTTCTCGACAGGGCTACGAGCAGTACTTC. It is translated as CASSQISRQGYEQYF.

This chain uses TRBV19 with TRBJ2-1, with TRBD2 matching 8 bases. The V gene's germline CDR1 is LNHDA and CDR2 SQIVND (reference sequence). This CDR3 is 15 amino acids long. V gave up 9 bases and J gave up 6 bases; unmatched junction bases: 13. CDR3 sequence reads: CASTIAGLIFNEQFF. DNA for the CDR3: TGTGCCAGCACCATAGCGGGGCTAATATTCAATGAGCAGTTCTTC.